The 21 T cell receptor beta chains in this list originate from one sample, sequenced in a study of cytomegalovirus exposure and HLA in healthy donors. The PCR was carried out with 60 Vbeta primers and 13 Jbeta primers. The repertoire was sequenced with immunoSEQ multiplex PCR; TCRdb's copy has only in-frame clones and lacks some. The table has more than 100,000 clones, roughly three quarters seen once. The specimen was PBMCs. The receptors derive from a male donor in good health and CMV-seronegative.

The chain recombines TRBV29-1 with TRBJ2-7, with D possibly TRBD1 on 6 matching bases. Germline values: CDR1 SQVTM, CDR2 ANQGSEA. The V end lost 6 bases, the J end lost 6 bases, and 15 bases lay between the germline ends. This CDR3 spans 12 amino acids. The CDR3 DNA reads TGCAGCGTCGTCGGGGACACCCTCGAGCAGTACTTC. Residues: CSVVGDTLEQYF.

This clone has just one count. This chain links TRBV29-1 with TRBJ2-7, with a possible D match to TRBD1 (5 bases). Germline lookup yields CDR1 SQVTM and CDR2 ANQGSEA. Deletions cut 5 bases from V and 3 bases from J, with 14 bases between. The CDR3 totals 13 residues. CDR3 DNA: TGCAGCGTTAGAACAGGAAATTTCTACGAGCAGTACTTC. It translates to CSVRTGNFYEQYF.

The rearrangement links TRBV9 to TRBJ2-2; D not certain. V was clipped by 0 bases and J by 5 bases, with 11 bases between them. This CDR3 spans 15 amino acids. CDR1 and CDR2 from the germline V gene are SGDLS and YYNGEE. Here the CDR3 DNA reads TGTGCCAGCAGCGTAGGCCAGGTTTCAACCGGGGAGCTGTTTTTT. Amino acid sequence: CASSVGQVSTGELFF.

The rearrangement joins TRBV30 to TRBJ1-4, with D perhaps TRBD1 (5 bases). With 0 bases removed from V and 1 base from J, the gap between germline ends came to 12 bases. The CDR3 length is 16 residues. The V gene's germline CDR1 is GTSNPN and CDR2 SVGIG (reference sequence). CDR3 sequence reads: CAWSVGVTLTNEKLFF. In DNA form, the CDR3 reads TGTGCCTGGAGTGTAGGGGTCACCTTAACTAATGAAAAACTGTTTTTT.

CDR3 loop: CASSFSGLATNEQFF. CDR3 coding DNA: TGTGCCAGCAGCTTCTCGGGACTAGCGACGAATGAGCAGTTCTTC. This rearrangement joins TRBV11-2 to TRBJ2-1, with 10 nucleotides matching TRBD2. The CDR3 totals 15 residues. Per germline, CDR1 SGHAT and CDR2 FQNNGV. The V segment lost 3 bases and the J segment 7 bases; nucleotides outside the gene matches: 6.

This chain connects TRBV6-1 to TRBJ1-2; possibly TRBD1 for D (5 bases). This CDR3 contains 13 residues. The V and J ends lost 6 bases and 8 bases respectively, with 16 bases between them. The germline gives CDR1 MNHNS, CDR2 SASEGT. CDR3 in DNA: TGTGCCAGCAGAATTTCTGACAGTTACGGCTACACCTTC. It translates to CASRISDSYGYTF.

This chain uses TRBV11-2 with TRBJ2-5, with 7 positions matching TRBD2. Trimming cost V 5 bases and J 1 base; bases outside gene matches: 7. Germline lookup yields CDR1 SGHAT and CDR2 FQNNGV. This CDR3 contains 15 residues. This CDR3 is CASSPDLAVQETQYF. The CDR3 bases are TGTGCCAGCAGCCCCGACCTAGCGGTCCAAGAGACCCAGTACTTC.

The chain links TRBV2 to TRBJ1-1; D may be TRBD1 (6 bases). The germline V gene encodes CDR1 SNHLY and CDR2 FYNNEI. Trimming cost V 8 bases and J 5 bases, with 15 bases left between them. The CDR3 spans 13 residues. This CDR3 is CASVGEGGTEAFF. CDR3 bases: TGTGCCAGCGTCGGGGAGGGGGGGACTGAAGCTTTCTTT.

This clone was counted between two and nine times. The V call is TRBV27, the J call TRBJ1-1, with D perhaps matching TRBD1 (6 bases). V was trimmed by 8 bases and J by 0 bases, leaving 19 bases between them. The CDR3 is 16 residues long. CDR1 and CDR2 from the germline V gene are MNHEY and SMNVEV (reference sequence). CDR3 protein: CASYPQGLFLNTEAFF. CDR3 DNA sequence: TGTGCCAGCTATCCCCAGGGGCTGTTTTTGAACACTGAAGCTTTCTTT.

CDR3 nucleotide sequence: TGCGCCAGCAGCCTTGGACAGTTTCTTAATGAAAAACTGTTTTTT. This sequence encodes CASSLGQFLNEKLFF. The V gene is TRBV5-1, the J gene TRBJ1-4; D possibly corresponds to TRBD1 (6 bases). The CDR3 runs 15 residues. The V gene lost 4 bases and the J gene lost 4 bases, with 14 bases spanning the gap. CDR1 is SGHRS and CDR2 is YFSETQ in the germline V gene.

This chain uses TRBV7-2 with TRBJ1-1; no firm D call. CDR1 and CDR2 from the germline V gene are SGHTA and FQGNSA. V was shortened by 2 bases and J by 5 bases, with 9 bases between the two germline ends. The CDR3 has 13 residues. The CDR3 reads CASSLLVETEAFF. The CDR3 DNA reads TGTGCCAGCAGCTTACTTGTAGAAACTGAAGCTTTCTTT.

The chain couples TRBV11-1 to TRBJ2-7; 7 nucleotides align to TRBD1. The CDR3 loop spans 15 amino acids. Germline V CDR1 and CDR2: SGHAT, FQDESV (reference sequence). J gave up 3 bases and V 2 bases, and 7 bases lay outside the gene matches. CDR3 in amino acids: CASSLSPDRYYEQYF. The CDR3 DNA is TGTGCCAGCAGCTTATCCCCGGACAGGTACTACGAGCAGTACTTC.

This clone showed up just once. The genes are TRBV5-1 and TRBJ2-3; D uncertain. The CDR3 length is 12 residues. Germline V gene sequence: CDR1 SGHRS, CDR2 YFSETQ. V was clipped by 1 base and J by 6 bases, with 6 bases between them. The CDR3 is CASSLNPDTQYF. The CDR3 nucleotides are TGCGCCAGCAGCTTGAATCCTGATACGCAGTATTTT.

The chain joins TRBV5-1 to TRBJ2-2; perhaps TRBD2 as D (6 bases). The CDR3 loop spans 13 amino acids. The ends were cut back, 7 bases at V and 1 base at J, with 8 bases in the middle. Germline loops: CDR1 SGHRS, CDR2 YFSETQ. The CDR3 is CASGRENTGELFF. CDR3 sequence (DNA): TGCGCCAGCGGGCGGGAGAACACCGGGGAGCTGTTTTTT.

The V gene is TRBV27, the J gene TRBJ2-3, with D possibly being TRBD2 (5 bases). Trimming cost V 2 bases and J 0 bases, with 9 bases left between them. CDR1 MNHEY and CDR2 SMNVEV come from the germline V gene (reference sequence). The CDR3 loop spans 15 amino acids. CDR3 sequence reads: CASSLVAKSTDTQYF. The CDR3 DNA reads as TGTGCCAGCAGTTTAGTAGCGAAGAGCACAGATACGCAGTATTTT.

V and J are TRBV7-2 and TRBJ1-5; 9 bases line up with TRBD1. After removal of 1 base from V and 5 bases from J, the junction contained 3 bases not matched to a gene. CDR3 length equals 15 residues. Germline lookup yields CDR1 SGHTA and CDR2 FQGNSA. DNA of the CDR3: TGTGCCAGCAGCTTAGTCGGGACAGGGCATCAGCCCCAGCATTTT. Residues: CASSLVGTGHQPQHF.

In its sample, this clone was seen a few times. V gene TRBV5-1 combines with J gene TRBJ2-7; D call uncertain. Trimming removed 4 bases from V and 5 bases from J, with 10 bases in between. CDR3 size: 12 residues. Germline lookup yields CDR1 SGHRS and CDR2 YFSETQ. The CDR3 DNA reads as TGCGCCAGCAGCGTCGCCTCGGACGAGCAGTACTTC. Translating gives CASSVASDEQYF.

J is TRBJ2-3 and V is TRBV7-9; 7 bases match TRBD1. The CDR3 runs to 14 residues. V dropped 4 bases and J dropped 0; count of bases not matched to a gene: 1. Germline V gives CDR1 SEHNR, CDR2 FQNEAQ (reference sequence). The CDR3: CASSSTGSTDTQYF. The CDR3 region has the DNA TGTGCCAGCAGCTCGACAGGGAGCACAGATACGCAGTATTTT.

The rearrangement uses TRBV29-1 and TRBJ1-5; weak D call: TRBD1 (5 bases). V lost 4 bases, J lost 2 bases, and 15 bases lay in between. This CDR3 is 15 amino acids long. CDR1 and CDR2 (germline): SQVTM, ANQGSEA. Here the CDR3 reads CSVGSGAPGNQPQHF. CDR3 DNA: TGCAGCGTTGGGAGCGGGGCGCCGGGCAATCAGCCCCAGCATTTT.

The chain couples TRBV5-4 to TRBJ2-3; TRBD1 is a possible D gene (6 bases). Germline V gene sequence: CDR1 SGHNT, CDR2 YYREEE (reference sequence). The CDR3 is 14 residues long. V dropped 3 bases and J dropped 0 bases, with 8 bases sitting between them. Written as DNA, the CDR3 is TGTGCCAGCAGCTCGGACAGAAGCACAGATACGCAGTATTTT. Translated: CASSSDRSTDTQYF.

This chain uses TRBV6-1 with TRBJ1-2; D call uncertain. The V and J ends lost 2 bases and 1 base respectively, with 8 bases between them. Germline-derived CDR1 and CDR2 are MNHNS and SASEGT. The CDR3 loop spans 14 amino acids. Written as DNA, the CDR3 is TGTGCCAGCAGTGAACGTCACAGTAACTATGGCTACACCTTC. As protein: CASSERHSNYGYTF.